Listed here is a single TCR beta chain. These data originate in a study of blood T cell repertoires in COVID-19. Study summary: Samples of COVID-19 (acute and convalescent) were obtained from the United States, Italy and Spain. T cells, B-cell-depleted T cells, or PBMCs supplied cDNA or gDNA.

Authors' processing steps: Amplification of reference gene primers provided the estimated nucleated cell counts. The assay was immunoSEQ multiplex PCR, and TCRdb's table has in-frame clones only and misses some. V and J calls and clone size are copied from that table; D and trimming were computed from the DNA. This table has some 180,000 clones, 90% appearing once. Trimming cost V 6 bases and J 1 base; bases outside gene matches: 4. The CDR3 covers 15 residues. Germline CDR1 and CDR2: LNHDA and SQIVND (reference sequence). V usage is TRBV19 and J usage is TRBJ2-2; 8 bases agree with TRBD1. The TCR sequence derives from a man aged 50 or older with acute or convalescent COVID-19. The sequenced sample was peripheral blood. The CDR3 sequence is CASSQGAVNTGELFF. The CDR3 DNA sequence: TGTGCCAGTAGCCAGGGGGCGGTGAACACCGGGGAGCTGTTTTTT.